In its sample, the clone carrying this T cell receptor (beta chain) was seen many times. Its antigen is undetermined. A total of 2 million PBMCs stored at -80 degrees C provided the unsorted libraries. These data belong to a study of neurological immune-mediated disorders. TCRdb reprocessed the 5' RACE reads with MiXCR, giving one entry per CDR3 protein. The profile shows around 70,000 distinct CDR3 sequences, approximately 4.6% of them singletons. Whole-study findings and limits: The absence of any CDR3 amino acid sequence shared by expanded clones across subjects suggests that repertoires were private in all groups.

Germline V gene data show CDR1 as SGHRS and CDR2 as YFSETQ. V lost 4 bases and J 1 base, leaving 6 bases between the germline ends. CDR3 length equals 13 residues. The specimen sequenced was PBMCs. The source of this sequence is a woman in her seventies with multiple sclerosis. V gene TRBV5-1 combines with J gene TRBJ1-5, with D unresolved. CDR3 sequence (DNA): TGCGCCAGCAGCGCGGACAGCAATCAGCCCCAGCATTTT. Translated, it gives CASSADSNQPQHF.